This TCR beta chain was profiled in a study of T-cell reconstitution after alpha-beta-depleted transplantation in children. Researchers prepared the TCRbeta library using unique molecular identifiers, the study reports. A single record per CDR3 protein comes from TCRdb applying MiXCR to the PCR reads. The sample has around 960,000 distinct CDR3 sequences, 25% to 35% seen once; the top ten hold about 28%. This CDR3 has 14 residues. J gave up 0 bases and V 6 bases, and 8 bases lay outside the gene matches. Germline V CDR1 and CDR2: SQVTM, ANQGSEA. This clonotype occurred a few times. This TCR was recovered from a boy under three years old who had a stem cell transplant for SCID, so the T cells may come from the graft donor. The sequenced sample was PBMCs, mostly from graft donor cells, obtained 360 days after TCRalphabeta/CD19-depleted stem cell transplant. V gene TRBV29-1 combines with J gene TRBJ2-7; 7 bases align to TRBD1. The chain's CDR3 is CSVATGVVSYEQYF. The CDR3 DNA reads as TGCAGCGTCGCTACAGGGGTCGTCTCCTACGAGCAGTACTTC.